Listed below are T cell receptor beta chains from one sample, sequenced in a study of cytomegalovirus exposure and HLA in healthy donors. Profiling relied on immunoSEQ multiplex PCR, and the TCRdb table lists in-frame clones only, not all of them. The listing contains some 48,000 clones. The sequenced sample was PBMCs. The receptors originated from a woman aged 40-49 years in good health and CMV-seronegative. Both conserved end residues are part of each CDR3. Fields, in order: V gene, D gene, J gene, CDR3 DNA, CDR3 protein. D genes are given only for firm matches.

V: TRBV10-3; D: TRBD2; J: TRBJ2-1; DNA: TGTGCCATCAGACCGACTAGCGGGGTTCACAATGAGCAGTTCTTC; CDR3: CAIRPTSGVHNEQFF
V: TRBV7-2; D: TRBD2; J: TRBJ2-3; DNA: TGTGCCAGCAGCTTAGGGCGGGGGGGTCGCACAGATACGCAGTATTTT; CDR3: CASSLGRGGRTDTQYF
V: TRBV10-1; D: TRBD1; J: TRBJ1-4; DNA: TGCGCCAGCAGAATGGGGGGCAGGGGGAACCGTTGGACTAATGAAAAACTGTTTTTT; CDR3: CASRMGGRGNRWTNEKLFF
V: TRBV4-3; D: .; J: TRBJ2-1; DNA: TGCGCCAGCAGCCAAGATTCCTACTCCTACAATGAGCAGTTCTTC; CDR3: CASSQDSYSYNEQFF
V: TRBV30; D: .; J: TRBJ2-3; DNA: TGTGCCTGGAGTGGTATTAGCACAGATACGCAGTATTTT; CDR3: CAWSGISTDTQYF
V: TRBV29-1; D: .; J: TRBJ2-3; DNA: TGCAGCGTTGTGGCTCTGGGAGTCGGTACGCAGTATTTT; CDR3: CSVVALGVGTQYF
V: TRBV5-8; D: TRBD1; J: TRBJ1-6; DNA: TGTGCCAGCAGCATCTCCGGGACAGGCGATTCACCCCTCCACTTT; CDR3: CASSISGTGDSPLHF
V: TRBV6-5; D: .; J: TRBJ2-7; DNA: TGTGCCAGCAGTTACTCGAGGCCTCTGGACTACGAGCAGTACTTC; CDR3: CASSYSRPLDYEQYF
V: TRBV29-1; D: TRBD1; J: TRBJ1-2; DNA: TGCAGCGCCGGACAGGCAGCTAACTATGGCTACACCTTC; CDR3: CSAGQAANYGYTF
V: TRBV10-3; D: TRBD1; J: TRBJ1-5; DNA: TGTGCCACGATGGGACAGGGCCCCGATCAGCCCCAGCATTTT; CDR3: CATMGQGPDQPQHF
V: TRBV5-6; D: .; J: TRBJ1-5; DNA: TGTGCCAGCAGCTTGGGCGGGTATCAGCCCCAGCATTTT; CDR3: CASSLGGYQPQHF
V: TRBV29-1; D: TRBD1; J: TRBJ2-1; DNA: TGCAGCGTTCCGACAGGGCCCAGTGAGCAGTTCTTC; CDR3: CSVPTGPSEQFF
V: TRBV9; D: TRBD1; J: TRBJ1-5; DNA: TGTGCCAGCAGCCCTCAGGGGGCAGGCAATCAGCCCCAGCATTTT; CDR3: CASSPQGAGNQPQHF
V: TRBV6-1; D: TRBD1; J: TRBJ1-2; DNA: TGTGCCAGCACTGACCTGGACAGGTTCGCTAACTATGGCTACACCTTC; CDR3: CASTDLDRFANYGYTF
V: TRBV6-4; D: TRBD2; J: TRBJ2-3; DNA: TGTGCCAGCAGTGTCCTAGCGGAGCCCGGGGATACGCAGTATTTT; CDR3: CASSVLAEPGDTQYF
V: TRBV11-2; D: .; J: TRBJ1-2; DNA: TGTGCCAGCAGCTTAGGCGGTTTAACCCTCTTC; CDR3: CASSLGGLTLF
V: TRBV7-2; D: TRBD1; J: TRBJ1-2; DNA: TGTGCCAGCAGCCCCAGACAGGGGGCAGGAAGCTACACCTTC; CDR3: CASSPRQGAGSYTF
V: TRBV5-1; D: .; J: TRBJ2-2; DNA: TGCGCCAGCAGCCCCCGGACAGATACCGGGGAGCTGTTTTTT; CDR3: CASSPRTDTGELFF
V: TRBV18; D: TRBD1; J: TRBJ1-6; DNA: TGTGCCAGCTCCCCGGAGCAGGGGGCGAGTTCACCCCTCCACTTT; CDR3: CASSPEQGASSPLHF
V: TRBV11-2; D: TRBD1; J: TRBJ1-6; DNA: TGTGCCAGCAGCCCGTCCGGGACAGGGGGAGGGCCCCTCCACTTT; CDR3: CASSPSGTGGGPLHF
V: TRBV19; D: TRBD1; J: TRBJ1-5; DNA: TGTGCCAGTAGTATGGGGACAGGGGGTCAGCCCCAGCATTTT; CDR3: CASSMGTGGQPQHF
V: TRBV5-1; D: .; J: TRBJ1-2; DNA: TGCGCCAGCAGCTTGGAACAGGCCCTCTATGGCTACACCTTC; CDR3: CASSLEQALYGYTF
V: TRBV4-2; D: TRBD2; J: TRBJ2-7; DNA: TGTGCCAGCAGCCAAGATAGCGGGAGAAGCTACGAGCAGTACTTC; CDR3: CASSQDSGRSYEQYF
V: TRBV5-1; D: TRBD1; J: TRBJ1-2; DNA: TGCGCCAGCAGCCCGGGACAGGGGGAAGGCTACACCTTC; CDR3: CASSPGQGEGYTF
V: TRBV12-5; D: TRBD1; J: TRBJ2-7; DNA: TGTGCTAGTGGTTTGACAGGGGTCGAGCAGTACTTC; CDR3: CASGLTGVEQYF
V: TRBV20-1; D: .; J: TRBJ2-1; DNA: TGCAGTGCTAGAAAGGGGGAGCAGTTCTTC; CDR3: CSARKGEQFF
V: TRBV29-1; D: TRBD1; J: TRBJ1-3; DNA: TGCAGCGTTGCTACTCCAGGGGGAGGCGCTGGAAACACCATATATTTT; CDR3: CSVATPGGGAGNTIYF
V: TRBV7-7; D: TRBD1; J: TRBJ2-7; DNA: TGTGCTAGCAGCAGGGACAGGGCGGGCGAGCAGTACTTC; CDR3: CASSRDRAGEQYF
V: TRBV13; D: TRBD1; J: TRBJ2-1; DNA: TGTGCCAGCAGCCCCGGACAGGGGGGGATAGGGAATGAGCAGTTCTTC; CDR3: CASSPGQGGIGNEQFF
V: TRBV5-1; D: .; J: TRBJ1-1; DNA: TGCGCCAGCAGCTTGGGGGCGAACACTGAAGCTTTCTTT; CDR3: CASSLGANTEAFF
V: TRBV30; D: .; J: TRBJ1-1; DNA: TGTGACTGGAGCCGCGGGGAGAACACTGAAGCTTTCTTT; CDR3: CDWSRGENTEAFF
V: TRBV6-5; D: .; J: TRBJ1-4; DNA: TGTGCCAGCAGTTACTCGGGCGTTGAGAATGAAAAACTGTTTTTT; CDR3: CASSYSGVENEKLFF
V: TRBV7-9; D: .; J: TRBJ1-4; DNA: TGTGCCAGCAGCTTAGCTCTAAGGGGATTTGGCGAAAAACTGTTTTTT; CDR3: CASSLALRGFGEKLFF
V: TRBV7-3; D: TRBD1; J: TRBJ2-1; DNA: TGTGCCAGCAGCTTAAGGACCGGACAGGACAATGAGCAGTTCTTC; CDR3: CASSLRTGQDNEQFF
V: TRBV12-1; D: .; J: TRBJ2-1; DNA: TGTGCCAGCAGTTCTGCGGGGAGTGCTAGCGGGAGGCTCCACAATGAGCAGTTCTTC; CDR3: CASSSAGSASGRLHNEQFF
V: TRBV10-1; D: TRBD1; J: TRBJ1-5; DNA: TGCGCCGGCCGACAGGGCGATCAGCCCCAGCATTTT; CDR3: CAGRQGDQPQHF
V: TRBV29-1; D: TRBD1; J: TRBJ1-2; DNA: TGCAGCGTTACAGGACAGGGGGCAATGAACTATGGCTACACCTTC; CDR3: CSVTGQGAMNYGYTF
V: TRBV7-2; D: TRBD1; J: TRBJ1-5; DNA: TGTGCCAGCAGCGTAATGACAGGGGAGAATCAGCCCCAGCATTTT; CDR3: CASSVMTGENQPQHF
V: TRBV5-4; D: .; J: TRBJ2-3; DNA: TGTGCCAGCAGCTTGTATTTGAGCACAGATACGCAGTATTTT; CDR3: CASSLYLSTDTQYF
V: TRBV5-1; D: TRBD2; J: TRBJ2-5; DNA: TGCGCCAGCAGCTTGGGCGGGGGGTACCAAGAGACCCAGTACTTC; CDR3: CASSLGGGYQETQYF
V: TRBV13; D: .; J: TRBJ2-5; DNA: TGTGCCAGCAGCGCGCTAGGGGTCCAAGAGACCCAGTACTTC; CDR3: CASSALGVQETQYF
V: TRBV11-3; D: .; J: TRBJ2-7; DNA: TGTGCCAGCAGCTTAGTTGGAACCCTCCGGGTGGAGCAGTACTTC; CDR3: CASSLVGTLRVEQYF
V: TRBV29-1; D: .; J: TRBJ1-1; DNA: TGCAGCGTCCGACAGGCCGAAGCTTTCTTT; CDR3: CSVRQAEAFF
V: TRBV7-9; D: .; J: TRBJ2-5; DNA: TGTGCCAGCAGCTCAGGGCGTGGGATCGGGTTTCCCCAAGAGACCCAGTACTTC; CDR3: CASSSGRGIGFPQETQYF
V: TRBV11-3; D: TRBD1; J: TRBJ1-6; DNA: TGTGCCAGCAGCCCGGGACAGACTAATAATTCACCCCTCCACTTT; CDR3: CASSPGQTNNSPLHF
V: TRBV19; D: TRBD1; J: TRBJ2-5; DNA: TGTGCCAGTAGTATAAACAGGGGGCGAGCGGAGACCCAGTACTTC; CDR3: CASSINRGRAETQYF
V: TRBV5-6; D: TRBD1; J: TRBJ2-1; DNA: TGTGCCAGCAGTTTGACCGGGACAGCCAACAATGAGCAGTTCTTC; CDR3: CASSLTGTANNEQFF
V: TRBV7-6; D: TRBD1; J: TRBJ2-7; DNA: TGTGCCAGCAGCCAGGGGGCGACCGGCTACGAGCAGTACTTC; CDR3: CASSQGATGYEQYF
V: TRBV7-3; D: .; J: TRBJ2-1; DNA: TGTGCCAGCAGCCCCGGTGGACTATCTAACAATGAGCAGTTCTTC; CDR3: CASSPGGLSNNEQFF
V: TRBV5-1; D: TRBD2; J: TRBJ2-1; DNA: TGCGCCAGCAGCTTGTTGGCGGGGGACTACAATGAGCAGTTCTTC; CDR3: CASSLLAGDYNEQFF
V: TRBV7-9; D: TRBD2; J: TRBJ2-3; DNA: TGTGCCAGCAGCGGGGTTCCTAGCGGGACAAGAACAGATACGCAGTATTTT; CDR3: CASSGVPSGTRTDTQYF
V: TRBV7-2; D: TRBD1; J: TRBJ1-5; DNA: TGTGCCAGCAGCCCCGAACAGGGGTTAGATTGGCCCCAGCATTTT; CDR3: CASSPEQGLDWPQHF
V: TRBV19; D: TRBD1; J: TRBJ2-2; DNA: TGTGCCAGTAGTATAGCCGGGACAGGTAACACCGGGGAGCTGTTTTTT; CDR3: CASSIAGTGNTGELFF
V: TRBV6-5; D: .; J: TRBJ1-4; DNA: TGTGCCAGCGCCACTGGTGCAACTAATGAAAAACTGTTTTTT; CDR3: CASATGATNEKLFF